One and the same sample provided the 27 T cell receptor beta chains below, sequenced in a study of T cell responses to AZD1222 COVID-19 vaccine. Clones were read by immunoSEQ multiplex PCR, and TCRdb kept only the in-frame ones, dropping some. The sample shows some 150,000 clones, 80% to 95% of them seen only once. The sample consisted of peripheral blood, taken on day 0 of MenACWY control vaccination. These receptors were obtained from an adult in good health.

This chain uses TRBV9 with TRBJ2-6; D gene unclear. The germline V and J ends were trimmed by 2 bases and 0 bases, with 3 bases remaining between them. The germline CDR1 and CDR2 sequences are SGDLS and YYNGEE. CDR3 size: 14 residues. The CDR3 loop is CASSVGSGANVLTF. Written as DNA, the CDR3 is TGTGCCAGCAGCGTTGGCTCTGGGGCCAACGTCCTGACTTTC. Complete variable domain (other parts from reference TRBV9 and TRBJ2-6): DSGVTQTPKHLITATGQRVTLRCSPRSGDLSVYWYQQSLDQGLQFLIQYYNGEERAKGNILERFSAQQFPDLHSELNLSSLELGDSALYFCASSVGSGANVLTFGAGSRLTVL.

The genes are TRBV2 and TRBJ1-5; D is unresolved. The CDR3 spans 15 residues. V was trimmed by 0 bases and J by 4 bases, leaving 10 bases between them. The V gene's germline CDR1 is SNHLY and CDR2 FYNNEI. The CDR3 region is CASSEAQKGNQPQHF. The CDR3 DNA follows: TGTGCCAGCAGTGAAGCGCAAAAGGGAAATCAGCCCCAGCATTTT. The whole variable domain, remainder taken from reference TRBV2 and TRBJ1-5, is EPEVTQTPSHQVTQMGQEVILRCVPISNHLYFYWYRQILGQKVEFLVSFYNNEISEKSEIFDDQFSVERPDGSNFTLKIRSTKLEDSAMYFCASSEAQKGNQPQHFGDGTRLSIL.

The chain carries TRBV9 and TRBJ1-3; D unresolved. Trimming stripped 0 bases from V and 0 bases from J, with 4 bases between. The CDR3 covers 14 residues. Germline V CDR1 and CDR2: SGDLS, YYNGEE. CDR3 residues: CASSVDFSGNTIYF. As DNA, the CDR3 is TGTGCCAGCAGCGTAGATTTCTCTGGAAACACCATATATTTT. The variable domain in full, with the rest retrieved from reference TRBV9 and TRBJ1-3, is DSGVTQTPKHLITATGQRVTLRCSPRSGDLSVYWYQQSLDQGLQFLIQYYNGEERAKGNILERFSAQQFPDLHSELNLSSLELGDSALYFCASSVDFSGNTIYFGEGSWLTVV.

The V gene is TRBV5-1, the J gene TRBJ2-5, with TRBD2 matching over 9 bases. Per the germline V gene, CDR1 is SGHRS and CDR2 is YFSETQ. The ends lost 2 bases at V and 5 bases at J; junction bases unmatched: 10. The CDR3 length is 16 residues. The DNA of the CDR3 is TGCGCCAGCAGCTTTGGGGCTAGCGGGGCTCGTGAGACCCAGTACTTC. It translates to CASSFGASGARETQYF.

The CDR3 nucleotides are TGTGCCAGCAGCCGAGGTCCGGCTCAGGGGGACGAGACCCAGTACTTC. It codes for CASSRGPAQGDETQYF. The rearrangement joins TRBV5-8 to TRBJ2-5, with 7 bases matching TRBD1. There are 16 residues in the CDR3. The ends lost 4 bases at V and 5 bases at J; junction bases unmatched: 14. CDR1 is SGHTS, CDR2 YDEGEE, per germline.

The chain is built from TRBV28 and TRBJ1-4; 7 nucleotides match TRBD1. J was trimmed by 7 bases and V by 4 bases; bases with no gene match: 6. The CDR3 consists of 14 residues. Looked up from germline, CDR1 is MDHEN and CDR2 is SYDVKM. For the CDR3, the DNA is TGTGCCAGCAGTTCAGGGGGTAGTGGTGAAAAACTGTTTTTT. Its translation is CASSSGGSGEKLFF.

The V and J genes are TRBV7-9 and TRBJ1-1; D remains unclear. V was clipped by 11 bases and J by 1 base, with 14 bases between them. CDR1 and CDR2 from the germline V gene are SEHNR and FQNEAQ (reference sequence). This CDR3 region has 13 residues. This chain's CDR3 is CAFDAVPNTEAFF. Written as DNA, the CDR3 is TGTGCCTTCGATGCAGTGCCGAACACTGAAGCTTTCTTT.

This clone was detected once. The CDR3 region is CATSRDWGLEGYTF. In nucleotides, the CDR3 is TGTGCCACCAGCAGAGATTGGGGATTAGAGGGCTACACCTTC. The chain combines TRBV15 with TRBJ1-2; the D is unclear. V lost 0 bases and J lost 8, with 13 bases in between. This CDR3 spans 14 amino acids. Per germline, CDR1 LNHNV and CDR2 YYDKDF (reference sequence).

The chain's CDR3 is CASSPRSSANTGELFF. The CDR3 DNA follows: TGTGCCAGCAGCCCCCGGTCGTCCGCGAACACCGGGGAGCTGTTTTTT. The V gene is TRBV7-2, the J gene TRBJ2-2; D unclear. Trimming removed 5 bases at V and 0 bases at J, with 13 bases between. The germline CDR1 and CDR2 sequences are SGHTA and FQGNSA. The CDR3 covers 16 residues.

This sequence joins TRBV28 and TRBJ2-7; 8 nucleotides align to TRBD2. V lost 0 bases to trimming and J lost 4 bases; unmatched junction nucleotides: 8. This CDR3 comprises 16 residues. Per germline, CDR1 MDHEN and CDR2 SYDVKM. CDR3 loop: CASSLWSGSSRYEQYF. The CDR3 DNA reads TGTGCCAGCAGTTTATGGAGCGGGAGCTCCAGATACGAGCAGTACTTC.

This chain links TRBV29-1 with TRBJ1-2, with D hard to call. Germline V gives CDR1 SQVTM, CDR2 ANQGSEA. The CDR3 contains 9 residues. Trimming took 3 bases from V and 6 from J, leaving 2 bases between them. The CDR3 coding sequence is TGCAGCGTTGACAATGGCTACACCTTC. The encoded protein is CSVDNGYTF. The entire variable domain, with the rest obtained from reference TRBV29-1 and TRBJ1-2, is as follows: SAVISQKPSRDICQRGTSLTIQCQVDSQVTMMFWYRQQPGQSLTLIATANQGSEATYESGFVIDKFPISRPNLTFSTLTVSNMSPEDSSIYLCSVDNGYTFGSGTRLTVV.

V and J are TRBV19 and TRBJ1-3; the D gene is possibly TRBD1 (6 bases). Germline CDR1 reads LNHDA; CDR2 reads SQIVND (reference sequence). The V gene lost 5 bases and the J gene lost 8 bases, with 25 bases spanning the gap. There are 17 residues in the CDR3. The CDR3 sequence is CASSQGSGGSTVYTIYF. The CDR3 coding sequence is TGTGCCAGTAGTCAGGGTTCGGGGGGCTCGACGGTATACACCATATATTTT.

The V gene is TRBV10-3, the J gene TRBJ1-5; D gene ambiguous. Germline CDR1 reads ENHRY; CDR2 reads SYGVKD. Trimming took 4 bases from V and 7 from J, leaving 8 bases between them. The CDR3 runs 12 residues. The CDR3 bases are TGTGCCATCAGTGGCCCCGGACAGCCCCAGCATTTT. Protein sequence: CAISGPGQPQHF.

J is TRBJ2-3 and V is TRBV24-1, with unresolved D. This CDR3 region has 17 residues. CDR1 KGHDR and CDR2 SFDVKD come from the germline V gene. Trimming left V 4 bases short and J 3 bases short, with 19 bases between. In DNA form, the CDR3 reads TGTGCCACCAGTGACGGGCAAGGGCCTCGCCGGACAGATACGCAGTATTTT. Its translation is CATSDGQGPRRTDTQYF.

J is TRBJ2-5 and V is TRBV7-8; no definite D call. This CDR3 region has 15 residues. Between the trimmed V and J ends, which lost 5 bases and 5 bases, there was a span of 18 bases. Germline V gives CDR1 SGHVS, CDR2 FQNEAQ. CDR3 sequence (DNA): TGTGCCAGCAGCCAAGGTTCACGGACGAGGGAGACCCAGTACTTC. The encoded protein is CASSQGSRTRETQYF.

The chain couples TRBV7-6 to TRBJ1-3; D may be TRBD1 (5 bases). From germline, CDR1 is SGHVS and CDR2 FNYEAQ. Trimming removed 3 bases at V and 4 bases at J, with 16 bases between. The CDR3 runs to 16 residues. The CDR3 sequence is CASSLGPHRSGNTIYF. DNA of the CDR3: TGTGCCAGCAGCTTGGGACCCCACCGGTCCGGAAACACCATATATTTT.

The CDR3 loop is CASCLPPGQSPRGTEAFF. CDR3 DNA sequence: TGTGCCAGCTGTCTTCCTCCGGGACAGTCTCCTCGGGGCACTGAAGCTTTCTTT. This sequence joins TRBV6-6 and TRBJ1-1, with 7 bases lining up with TRBD1. The CDR3 loop spans 18 amino acids. The V segment lost 8 bases and the J segment 4 bases; nucleotides outside the gene matches: 22. Germline V gene sequence: CDR1 MNHNY, CDR2 SVGAGI (reference sequence).

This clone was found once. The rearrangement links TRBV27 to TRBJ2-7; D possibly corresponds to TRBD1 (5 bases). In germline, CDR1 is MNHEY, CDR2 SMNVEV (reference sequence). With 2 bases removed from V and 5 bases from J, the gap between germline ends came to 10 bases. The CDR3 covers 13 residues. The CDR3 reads CASSLGEGDEQYF. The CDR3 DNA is TGTGCCAGCAGTTTAGGGGAAGGGGACGAGCAGTACTTC.

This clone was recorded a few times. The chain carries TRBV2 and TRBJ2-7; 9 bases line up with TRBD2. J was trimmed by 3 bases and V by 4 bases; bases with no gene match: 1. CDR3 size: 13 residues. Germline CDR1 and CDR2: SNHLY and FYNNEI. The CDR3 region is CASSGTSDYEQYF. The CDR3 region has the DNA TGTGCCAGCAGTGGGACTAGCGACTACGAGCAGTACTTC. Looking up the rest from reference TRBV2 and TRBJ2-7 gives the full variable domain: EPEVTQTPSHQVTQMGQEVILRCVPISNHLYFYWYRQILGQKVEFLVSFYNNEISEKSEIFDDQFSVERPDGSNFTLKIRSTKLEDSAMYFCASSGTSDYEQYFGPGTRLTVT.

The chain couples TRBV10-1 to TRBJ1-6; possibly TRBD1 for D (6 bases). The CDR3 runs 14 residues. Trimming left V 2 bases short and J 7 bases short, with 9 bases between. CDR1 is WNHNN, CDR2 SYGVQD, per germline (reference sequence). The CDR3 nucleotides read TGCGCCAGCAGTGAGAGGACAGCGAATTCACCCCTCCACTTT. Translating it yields CASSERTANSPLHF.

As DNA, the CDR3 is TGTGCCAGCAGCCAAGAAGGGACGGAAAAAGAGACCCAGTACTTC. Translation gives CASSQEGTEKETQYF. This chain connects TRBV3-1 (or the pseudogene TRBV3-2) to TRBJ2-5; possibly TRBD1 or TRBD2 for D (5 bases each). V was trimmed by 0 bases and J by 3 bases, leaving 11 bases between them. Germline CDR1 and CDR2: LGHDT and YNNKEL (reference sequence). This CDR3 has 15 residues.

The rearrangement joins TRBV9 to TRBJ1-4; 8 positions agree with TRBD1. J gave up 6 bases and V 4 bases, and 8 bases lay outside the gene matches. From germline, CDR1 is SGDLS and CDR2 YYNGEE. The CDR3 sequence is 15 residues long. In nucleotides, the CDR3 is TGTGCCAGCAGCACAGGGGGATCTGTTGATGAAAAACTGTTTTTT. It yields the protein CASSTGGSVDEKLFF.

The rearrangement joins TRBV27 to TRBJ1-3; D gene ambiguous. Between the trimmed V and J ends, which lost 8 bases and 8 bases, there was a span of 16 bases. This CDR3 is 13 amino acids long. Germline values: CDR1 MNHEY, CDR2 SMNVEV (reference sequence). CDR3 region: CASSLLVGDTIYF. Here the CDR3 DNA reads TGTGCCAGCTCTCTGTTGGTGGGTGACACCATATATTTT.

This CDR3 reads CASQHLSGNTIYF. The DNA for the CDR3 is TGTGCCAGTCAGCATTTATCTGGAAACACCATATATTTT. The chain couples TRBV19 to TRBJ1-3; D unresolved. Germline V lookup: CDR1 LNHDA, CDR2 SQIVND (reference sequence). This CDR3 has 13 residues. V dropped 8 bases and J dropped 1 base, with 9 bases sitting between them.

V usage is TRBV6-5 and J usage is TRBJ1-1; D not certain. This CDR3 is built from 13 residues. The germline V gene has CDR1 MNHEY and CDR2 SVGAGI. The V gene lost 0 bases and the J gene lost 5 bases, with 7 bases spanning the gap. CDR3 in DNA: TGTGCCAGCAGTTACTCCGCGTTAACTGAAGCTTTCTTT. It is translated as CASSYSALTEAFF.

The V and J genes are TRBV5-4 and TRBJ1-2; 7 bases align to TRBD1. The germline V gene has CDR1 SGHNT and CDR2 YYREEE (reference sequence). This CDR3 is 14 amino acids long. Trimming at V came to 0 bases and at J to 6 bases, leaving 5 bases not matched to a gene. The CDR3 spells CASSLGTGPHGYTF. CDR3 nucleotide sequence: TGTGCCAGCAGCTTGGGGACAGGTCCCCATGGCTACACCTTC.

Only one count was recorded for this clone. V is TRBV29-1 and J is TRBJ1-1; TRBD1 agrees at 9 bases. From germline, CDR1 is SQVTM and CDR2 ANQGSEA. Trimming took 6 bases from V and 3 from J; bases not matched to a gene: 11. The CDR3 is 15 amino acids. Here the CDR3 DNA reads TGCAGCGTAGCCGGGACAGGGAATTGGGACACTGAAGCTTTCTTT. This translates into CSVAGTGNWDTEAFF. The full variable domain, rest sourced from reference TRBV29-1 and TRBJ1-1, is SAVISQKPSRDICQRGTSLTIQCQVDSQVTMMFWYRQQPGQSLTLIATANQGSEATYESGFVIDKFPISRPNLTFSTLTVSNMSPEDSSIYLCSVAGTGNWDTEAFFGQGTRLTVV.